The 11 T cell receptor beta chains presented below share a single source sample, sequenced in a study of cytomegalovirus exposure and HLA in healthy donors. In the PCR, 60 Vbeta and 13 Jbeta primers were used. The assay was immunoSEQ multiplex PCR, and TCRdb's table has in-frame clones only and misses some. The repertoire holds around 150,000 clones, 75% to 90% seen once, with approximately 2% in the top ten. The specimen sequenced was PBMCs. Receptor source: a woman under 30 in good health and CMV-seronegative.

The chain recombines TRBV2 with TRBJ2-5, with 12 positions matching TRBD1. The DNA matches TRBJ2-7 better at its end, which makes the J call doubtful. Germline V gene data show CDR1 as SNHLY and CDR2 as FYNNEI. CDR3 length: 14 residues. CDR3 nucleotides: TGTGCCGGACTTAGGGACAGGGGGCGAGACGAGCAGTACTTC. It is translated as CAGLRDRGRDEQYF.

This sequence joins TRBV19 and TRBJ2-5, with D possibly TRBD2 on 5 matching bases. From germline, CDR1 is LNHDA and CDR2 SQIVND (reference sequence). V was shortened by 6 bases and J by 4 bases, with 12 bases between the two germline ends. The CDR3 has 13 amino acids. CDR3 protein: CASSPTSSETQYF. Here the CDR3 DNA reads TGTGCCAGTAGCCCAACTAGTTCAGAGACCCAGTACTTC.

The CDR3 loop is CAWSLGGAGGYTF. In nucleotides, the CDR3 is TGTGCCTGGAGCCTCGGGGGAGCTGGTGGCTACACCTTC. This rearrangement joins TRBV30 to TRBJ1-2; D is perhaps TRBD1 (5 bases). Trimming left V 3 bases short and J 7 bases short, with 15 bases between. CDR1 GTSNPN and CDR2 SVGIG come from the germline V gene (reference sequence). This CDR3 comprises 13 residues.

This sequence joins TRBV2 and TRBJ1-2; D is ambiguous. V was clipped by 0 bases and J by 0 bases, with 8 bases between them. This CDR3 has 15 amino acids. Germline CDR1 and CDR2: SNHLY and FYNNEI. For the CDR3, the DNA is TGTGCCAGCAGTGAAGCGTATCAGGCTAACTATGGCTACACCTTC. Its translation: CASSEAYQANYGYTF.

The rearrangement joins TRBV5-4 to TRBJ2-2; 8 bases match TRBD2. With 1 base clipped from V and 5 bases from J, the junction kept 7 bases outside the gene matches. The CDR3 contains 16 residues. Germline CDR1 SGHNT, CDR2 YYREEE (reference sequence). The CDR3 is CASSLKSGGETGELFF. DNA of the CDR3: TGTGCCAGCAGCTTGAAAAGCGGGGGTGAGACCGGGGAGCTGTTTTTT.

V and J are TRBV5-1 and TRBJ2-7, with TRBD1 matching 10 bases. V trimming: 5 bases; J trimming: 7 bases; junction bases outside the gene matches: 15. The CDR3 totals 16 residues. Germline V lookup: CDR1 SGHRS, CDR2 YFSETQ. The CDR3 here is CASRPRTGTGAQEQYF. The CDR3 DNA reads TGCGCCAGCAGACCGCGAACCGGGACAGGGGCTCAGGAGCAGTACTTC.

This rearrangement joins TRBV28 to TRBJ1-5, with 9 bases matching TRBD1. J was trimmed by 1 base and V by 4 bases; bases with no gene match: 2. Per the germline V gene, CDR1 is MDHEN and CDR2 is SYDVKM. The CDR3 runs 15 residues. The CDR3, as DNA: TGTGCCAGCAGTTCAGGACAGGGGAGCAATCAGCCCCAGCATTTT. Protein: CASSSGQGSNQPQHF. The full variable domain, rest sourced from reference TRBV28 and TRBJ1-5, is DVKVTQSSRYLVKRTGEKVFLECVQDMDHENMFWYRQDPGLGLRLIYFSYDVKMKEKGDIPEGYSVSREKKERFSLILESASTNQTSMYLCASSSGQGSNQPQHFGDGTRLSIL.

The V call is TRBV28, the J call TRBJ1-2; possibly TRBD1 for D (6 bases). This CDR3 is built from 13 residues. The germline gives CDR1 MDHEN, CDR2 SYDVKM. Trimming removed 3 bases from V and 5 bases from J, with 10 bases in between. The CDR3 DNA reads as TGTGCCAGCAGTTTTAACAGGGAGTATGGCTACACCTTC. It yields the protein CASSFNREYGYTF.

The genes are TRBV28 and TRBJ1-4, with D tentatively TRBD1 (5 bases). Trimming pared 5 bases from V and 7 bases from J, leaving 17 bases between. Germline values: CDR1 MDHEN, CDR2 SYDVKM. The CDR3 spans 15 residues. CDR3 DNA: TGTGCCAGCAGTCCCTTTGGGGACGGGAGTGAAAAACTGTTTTTT. Its protein is CASSPFGDGSEKLFF.

This clone has only a few counts. One end of the junction is discordant with germline, which a read error may explain. The V call is TRBV4-1, the J call TRBJ2-1; 7 nucleotides align to TRBD2. The length of the CDR3 is 16 residues. Germline V gives CDR1 MGHRA, CDR2 YSYEKL. CDR3 in DNA: TGTGCCAGCAGCCAAGGGACTATAGCGGAGTACAATGAGCAGTTCTTC. Translated: CASSQGTIAEYNEQFF.

This clone has just one count. The chain couples TRBV6-6 to TRBJ2-3; TRBD2 matches 7 bases. Germline trimming cut 6 bases from V and 0 bases from J; bases unmatched to any gene: 3. The germline CDR1 and CDR2 sequences are MNHNY and SVGAGI (reference sequence). CDR3 length: 14 residues. Here the CDR3 DNA reads TGTGCCAGCAGACGGCGGGAGAGCACAGATACGCAGTATTTT. It specifies CASRRRESTDTQYF.